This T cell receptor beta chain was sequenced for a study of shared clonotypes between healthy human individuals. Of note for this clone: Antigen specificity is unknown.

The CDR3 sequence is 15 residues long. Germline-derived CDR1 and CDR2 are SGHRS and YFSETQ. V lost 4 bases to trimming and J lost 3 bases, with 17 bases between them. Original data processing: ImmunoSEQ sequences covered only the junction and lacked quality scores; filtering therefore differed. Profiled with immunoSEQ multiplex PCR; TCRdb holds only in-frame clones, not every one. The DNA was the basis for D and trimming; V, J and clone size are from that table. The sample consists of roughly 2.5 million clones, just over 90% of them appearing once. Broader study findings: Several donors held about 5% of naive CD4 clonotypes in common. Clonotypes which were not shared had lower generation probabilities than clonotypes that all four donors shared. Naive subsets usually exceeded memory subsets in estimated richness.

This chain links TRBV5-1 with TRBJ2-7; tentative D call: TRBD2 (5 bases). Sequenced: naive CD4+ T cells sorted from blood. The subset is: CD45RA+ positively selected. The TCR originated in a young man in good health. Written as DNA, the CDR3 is TGCGCCAGCAGCCCTTTTGAGGGTGTCTTCTACGAGCAGTACTTC. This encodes CASSPFEGVFYEQYF.